This TCR beta chain was captured by sequencing in a study of Graves' ophthalmopathy and Graves' hyperthyroidism. Amplified material comprised TCR beta CDR3 regions derived from RNA transcripts. After a first-round RT-PCR with HTBI primers, a second-round multiplex PCR was run. MiXCR, applied by TCRdb to the multiplex PCR reads, yields one record per CDR3 protein. The sample lists under 800,000 distinct CDR3 sequences, 22% occurring once. Study findings and constraints: Its predictions of ophthalmopathy progression gave the model 55% to 71% sensitivity and approximately 72% specificity. Blood also carried most expanded thyroid clonotypes exceeding 0.001 frequency.

There are 15 residues in the CDR3. The trim removed 5 bases at V and 3 bases at J, leaving 8 bases unmatched. PBMCs were isolated from a 10 ml sample of fresh peripheral blood. A word on this clonotype: Its cognate antigen is unknown.

The chain employs TRBV12-3 or TRBV12-4 and TRBJ2-7, with TRBD1 identical over 9 bases. This receptor was taken from a woman aged 18-29 years with stable Graves' hyperthyroidism. Some clones in this sample may be carry-over from other donors' samples. Source material: peripheral blood. CDR3 nucleotides: TGTGCCAGCAGTCCTTCCGGGACAGGGTACTACGAGCAGTACTTC. Protein product: CASSPSGTGYYEQYF.